One T cell receptor beta chain is described in this entry. No antigen is known for it. Base qualities are not recorded, but no much larger clone differs from it by a single base. Sorted unstimulated T cells, along with proliferating T cells recovered from mixed lymphocyte reactions, underwent TCRbeta CDR3 sequencing. Fresh whole blood from some ten HLA-typed healthy donors was used as the source from which PBMCs were isolated. Unmatched junction bases come to 6, with V trimmed by 2 bases and J by 4 bases. CDR1 and CDR2 are drawn from the germline V gene: SGHDT, YYEEEE. The CDR3 goes from the cysteine to the phenylalanine over 15 residues. Of all the DNA, just the CDR3 is kept, 45 bases in frame from base 1. This record comes from a study of siplizumab effects on memory and regulatory T cells (dated by TCRdb to the late 2010s). Turning to the overall study: The effect of the anti-CD2 antibody siplizumab on alloreactive T-cell subsets was examined in allogeneic mixed lymphocyte reactions constructed from human PBMCs.

Library method: the immunoSEQ multiplex PCR assay. The deep sequencing platform assayed roughly 10^5 TCR templates per sample. Genomic DNA extracted from sorted T cells was used for TCRbeta CDR3 sequencing. The authors' pipeline ran thus. The R programming language was used for the clonal analysis of the TCRbeta CDR3 data. Unstimulated samples were compared with post-reaction CFSE-low samples to define alloreactive CD4+ and CD8+ clones. Alloreactive CD4+ clones were assigned to regulatory or non-regulatory origin by matching sequences to sorted unstimulated Treg and non-Treg repertoires. TCRdb holds this immuneACCESS table with in-frame rearrangements only. Some clones are missing; in checked studies, unresolved V genes explain under half, and the rest has no known cause. That table gives V, J and clone size, and the DNA gave D and trimming. The sample yields 85,000 to 130,000 clones; more than 90% were counted once. About 2.6% of the sample is in the top ten clones.

On the study overall, not on this receptor specifically: The suppressive function of proliferating Tregs from siplizumab cultures was not functionally confirmed. Because sequences at frequencies below about 10^-5 were poorly captured, only a minor fraction of alloreactive clones could be mapped back to unstimulated subsets. Siplizumab significantly reduced the cumulative frequency of alloreactive sequences traceable to unstimulated CD4+ memory T cells. In reactions with siplizumab, an average of about 62% of mappable alloreactive CD4+ clones were Treg-derived, compared with roughly 26% in control reactions. A naive or memory phenotype could not be assigned to roughly 75-96% of proliferating CD4+ or CD8+ clones. Unstimulated naive T cells appeared to be more diverse than memory T cells, and naive cells seemed to make a substantial contribution to the alloresponse.

The V gene is TRBV5-6 and the J gene is TRBJ2-5; the central 9 bases match TRBD2. Sequenced material: CD4+ T cells sorted from blood. This sequence was found in a human donor in good health. Some clones in this sample may be carry-over from other donors' samples. The CDR3 sequence is CASSLRTAGGETQYF. The bases read TGTGCCAGCAGCTTAAGGACAGCGGGAGGAGAGACCCAGTACTTC.